One and the same sample provided the 9 T cell receptor beta chains below, sequenced in a study of cytomegalovirus exposure and HLA in healthy donors. In the PCR, 60 Vbeta and 13 Jbeta primers were used. The protocol was immunoSEQ multiplex PCR, while the TCRdb copy is restricted to in-frame clones and leaves out a portion. The sample lists roughly 130,000 clones, around 67% seen once, with 4.3% in the top ten. Sequenced material: PBMCs. These receptors were collected from a young man in good health and CMV-seropositive.

V usage is TRBV9 and J usage is TRBJ1-1; 8 positions match TRBD1. The germline gives CDR1 SGDLS, CDR2 YYNGEE. The CDR3 covers 15 residues. V gave up 1 base and J gave up 1 base; unmatched junction bases: 3. The CDR3 here is CASSVHRGGNTEAFF. In nucleotides, the CDR3 is TGTGCCAGCAGCGTACACAGGGGGGGGAACACTGAAGCTTTCTTT.

This clone was counted a few times. The V call is TRBV27, the J call TRBJ1-6, with TRBD1 identical over 7 bases. V shed 8 bases and J 8 bases; nucleotides not matched to a gene: 6. Germline CDR1 reads MNHEY; CDR2 reads SMNVEV (reference sequence). There are 13 residues in the CDR3. The CDR3 sequence is CASDREEDSPLHF. In DNA form, the CDR3 reads TGTGCCAGCGACAGGGAAGAGGATTCACCCCTCCACTTT.

As concerns this clone: One junction end does not reproduce the germline sequence, and a read error may be involved. The chain has TRBV18 and TRBJ1-4, with 7 bases lining up with TRBD1. The CDR3 length is 16 residues. Looked up from germline, CDR1 is KGHSH and CDR2 is LQKENI. DNA for the CDR3: TGTGCCAGCTCACCTAGTACAGGGGCGGCTAACGAAAAACTGTTTTTT. Protein product: CASSPSTGAANEKLFF.

This chain connects TRBV4-2 to TRBJ1-5, with TRBD1 identical over 8 bases. This CDR3 is 16 amino acids long. Germline CDR1 is LGHNA and CDR2 is YNFKEQ. The trim removed 2 bases at V and 2 bases at J, leaving 5 bases unmatched. CDR3 loop: CASSQSPGQGNQPQHF. CDR3 in DNA: TGTGCCAGCAGCCAATCCCCGGGACAGGGCAATCAGCCCCAGCATTTT.

This clone was counted a single time. The chain employs TRBV5-1 and TRBJ1-1; weak D call: TRBD1 (5 bases). The CDR3 contains 14 residues. The germline V and J ends were trimmed by 2 bases and 4 bases, with 12 bases remaining between them. Germline CDR1 and CDR2: SGHRS and YFSETQ. The CDR3: CASSLDGGATEAFF. The CDR3 bases are TGCGCCAGCAGCTTAGACGGTGGGGCCACTGAAGCTTTCTTT.

This clone was seen a single time. The V call is TRBV9, the J call TRBJ2-2, with D possibly matching TRBD1 (5 bases). The CDR3 extends over 13 amino acids. Between the trimmed V and J ends, which lost 1 base and 8 bases, there was a span of 9 bases. The V gene's germline CDR1 is SGDLS and CDR2 YYNGEE. The DNA for the CDR3 is TGTGCCAGCAGCGTACTGGGGCAGGGGGAGCTGTTTTTT. This sequence encodes CASSVLGQGELFF.

Written as DNA, the CDR3 is TGTGCCAGCAGTTCCCTCGTCCCCCCTGGCTACACCTTC. Translated: CASSSLVPPGYTF. The rearrangement joins TRBV28 to TRBJ1-2; unclear D gene. Trimming cost V 4 bases and J 7 bases, with 13 bases left between them. The CDR3 sequence is 13 residues long. From germline, CDR1 is MDHEN and CDR2 SYDVKM.

V usage is TRBV14 and J usage is TRBJ2-5; D may be TRBD2 (6 bases). CDR3 length: 15 residues. With 4 bases removed from V and 0 bases from J, the gap between germline ends came to 12 bases. Germline CDR1 and CDR2: SGHDN and FVKESK. CDR3 loop: CASSLRDWYQETQYF. The CDR3 region has the DNA TGTGCCAGCAGCCTAAGGGACTGGTACCAAGAGACCCAGTACTTC.

With respect to this clone: This specimen includes other DNA sequences encoding the same CDR3. The gene calls are TRBV6-6 and TRBJ1-1; D perhaps matches TRBD1 (6 bases). V lost 0 bases and J 3 bases, leaving 8 bases between the germline ends. The CDR3 is made up of 14 amino acids. CDR1 is MNHNY and CDR2 is SVGAGI in the germline V gene (reference sequence). The CDR3 spells CASSYSGGDTEAFF. The CDR3 region has the DNA TGTGCCAGCAGTTACTCAGGGGGGGACACTGAAGCTTTCTTT.